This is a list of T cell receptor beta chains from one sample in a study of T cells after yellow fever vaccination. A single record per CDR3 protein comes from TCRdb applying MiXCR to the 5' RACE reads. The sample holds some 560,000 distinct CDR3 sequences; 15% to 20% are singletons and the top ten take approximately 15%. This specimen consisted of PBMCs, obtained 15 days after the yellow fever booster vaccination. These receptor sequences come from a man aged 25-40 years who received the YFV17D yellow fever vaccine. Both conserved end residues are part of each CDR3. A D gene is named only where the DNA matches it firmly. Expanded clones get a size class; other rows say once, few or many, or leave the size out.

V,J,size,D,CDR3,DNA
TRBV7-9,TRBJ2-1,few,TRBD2,CASSPSGRASYNEQFF,TGTGCCAGCAGCCCTTCCGGGAGGGCCTCCTACAATGAGCAGTTCTTC
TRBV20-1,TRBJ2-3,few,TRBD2,CSARLADSTDTQYF,TGCAGTGCCAGACTAGCGGACTCCACAGATACGCAGTATTTT
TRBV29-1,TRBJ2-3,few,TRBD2,CSAVTSGSIRPDTQYF,TGCAGCGCCGTGACTAGCGGGAGTATTCGGCCAGATACGCAGTATTTT
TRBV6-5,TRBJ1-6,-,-,CASSYIASPLHF,TGTGCCAGCAGTTACATTGCTTCACCCCTCCACTTT
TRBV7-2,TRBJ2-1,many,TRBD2,CASSLGLAAYNEQFF,TGTGCCAGCAGCTTAGGACTAGCGGCCTACAATGAGCAGTTCTTC
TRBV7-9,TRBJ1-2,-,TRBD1,CASSLGQGLTNYGYTF,TGTGCCAGCAGCTTGGGACAGGGTTTGACTAACTATGGCTACACCTTC
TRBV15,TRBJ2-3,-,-,CATSRTGSSTDTQYF,TGTGCCACCAGCCGTACAGGTAGTAGCACAGATACGCAGTATTTT
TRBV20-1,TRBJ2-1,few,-,CSATRDPENEQFF,TGCAGTGCTACCAGGGACCCGGAGAATGAGCAGTTCTTC
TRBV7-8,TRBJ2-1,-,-,CASSSGENEQFF,TGTGCCAGCAGCTCGGGGGAGAATGAGCAGTTCTTC
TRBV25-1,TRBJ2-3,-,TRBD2,CASSSPSGLTDTQYF,TGTGCCAGCAGTAGTCCTAGCGGCCTCACAGATACGCAGTATTTT
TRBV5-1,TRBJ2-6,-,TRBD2,CASSQGLAGGSGANVLTF,TGCGCCAGCAGCCAGGGACTAGCGGGTGGTTCTGGGGCCAACGTCCTGACTTTC
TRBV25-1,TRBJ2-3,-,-,CASAPSGTDTQYF,TGTGCCAGCGCCCCCTCGGGCACAGATACGCAGTATTTT
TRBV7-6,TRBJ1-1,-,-,CASSLYSQQNTEAFF,TGTGCCAGCAGCTTATACTCACAGCAGAACACTGAAGCTTTCTTT
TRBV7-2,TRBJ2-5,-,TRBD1,CASSEPMTGEETQYF,TGTGCCAGCAGCGAGCCGATGACAGGGGAAGAGACCCAGTACTTC
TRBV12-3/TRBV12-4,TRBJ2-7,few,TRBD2,CASSFGSSGNRLEQYF,TGTGCCAGCAGTTTCGGTTCTAGCGGGAATCGACTCGAGCAGTACTTC
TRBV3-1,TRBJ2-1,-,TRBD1,CASSQAETGGLNEQFF,TGTGCCAGCAGCCAAGCTGAGACAGGGGGGCTGAACGAGCAGTTCTTC
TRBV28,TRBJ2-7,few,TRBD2,CASSRTSEKYF,TGTGCCAGCAGCCGGACTAGTGAGAAATACTTC
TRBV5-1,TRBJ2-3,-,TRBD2,CASSLEGIAGGPPDTQYF,TGCGCCAGCAGCTTGGAGGGGATAGCGGGAGGGCCTCCAGATACGCAGTATTTT
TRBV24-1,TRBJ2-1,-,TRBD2,CATSDTGLAGGNEQFF,TGTGCCACCAGTGACACAGGACTAGCGGGAGGCAATGAGCAGTTCTTC
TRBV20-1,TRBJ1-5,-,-,CSARGTEGNQPQHF,TGCAGTGCTAGAGGGACGGAGGGGAATCAGCCCCAGCATTTT
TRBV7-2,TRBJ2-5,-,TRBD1,CASSWGQGEGETQYF,TGTGCCAGCAGCTGGGGACAGGGTGAGGGAGAGACCCAGTACTTC
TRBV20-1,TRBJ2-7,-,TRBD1,CSAARDRVYEQYF,TGCAGCGCCGCTCGGGACAGGGTCTACGAGCAGTACTTC
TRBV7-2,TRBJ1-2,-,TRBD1,CASSLSPQGADGYTF,TGTGCCAGCAGCTTAAGTCCTCAGGGGGCTGATGGCTACACCTTC
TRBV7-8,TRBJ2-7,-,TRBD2,CASSFRGGTYEQYF,TGTGCCAGCAGCTTCCGGGGGGGAACCTACGAGCAGTACTTC
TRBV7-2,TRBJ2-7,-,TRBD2,CASSLVPSGVYEQYF,TGTGCCAGCAGCTTAGTCCCTAGCGGGGTTTACGAGCAGTACTTC
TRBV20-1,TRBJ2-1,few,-,CSASPPSYGELNEQFF,TGCAGTGCTAGCCCTCCATCGTACGGGGAGTTAAATGAGCAGTTCTTC
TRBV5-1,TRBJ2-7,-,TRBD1,CASSLGTGLEEQYF,TGCGCCAGCAGCTTGGGGACAGGGTTGGAGGAGCAGTACTTC
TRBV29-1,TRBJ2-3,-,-,CSAPIAASTDTQYF,TGCAGCGCTCCTATAGCGGCTAGCACAGATACGCAGTATTTT
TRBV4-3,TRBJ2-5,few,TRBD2,CASSQGTWREGRKGTQYF,TGCGCCAGCAGCCAAGGAACTTGGCGGGAGGGCCGCAAGGGGACCCAGTACTTC
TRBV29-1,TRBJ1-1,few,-,CSVGLRGRSFF,TGCAGCGTTGGTTTAAGGGGTAGGTCTTTCTTT
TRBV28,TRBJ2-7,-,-,CASSLSPPLEYF,TGTGCCAGCAGTTTATCGCCCCCCTTGGAGTACTTC
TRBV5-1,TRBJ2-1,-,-,CASQFRDTDNEQFF,TGCGCCAGCCAGTTTAGGGACACAGACAATGAGCAGTTCTTC
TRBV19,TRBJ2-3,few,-,CASRRGDLGADTQYF,TGTGCCAGTAGACGAGGGGACCTTGGGGCAGATACGCAGTATTTT
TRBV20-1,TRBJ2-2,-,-,CSATPQGTGELFF,TGCAGTGCTACCCCGCAAGGCACCGGGGAGCTGTTTTTT
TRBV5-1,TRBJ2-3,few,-,CASSLGGGSLADTQYF,TGCGCCAGCAGCTTGGGTGGAGGGAGTCTCGCAGATACGCAGTATTTT
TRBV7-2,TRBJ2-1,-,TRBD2,CASSTRRLTSNYNEQFF,TGTGCCAGCAGTACTAGGAGGCTGACTAGCAACTACAATGAGCAGTTCTTC
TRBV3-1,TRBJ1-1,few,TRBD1,CASSPGQGFLTEAFF,TGTGCCAGCAGCCCGGGACAGGGATTTTTGACTGAAGCTTTCTTT
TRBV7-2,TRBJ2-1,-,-,CASSSGRESYNEQFF,TGTGCCAGCAGCTCTGGGCGGGAATCCTACAATGAGCAGTTCTTC
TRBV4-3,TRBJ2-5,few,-,CASSQSRGIQETQYF,TGCGCCAGCAGCCAGAGTCGGGGGATCCAAGAGACCCAGTACTTC
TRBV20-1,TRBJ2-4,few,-,CSAAPRELEDIQYF,TGCAGTGCTGCACCCCGGGAGCTCGAGGACATTCAGTACTTC
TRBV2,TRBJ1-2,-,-,CASNEVRNGYTF,TGTGCCAGCAACGAAGTTCGTAATGGCTACACCTTC
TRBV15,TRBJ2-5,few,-,CATSRRPGVNQETQYF,TGTGCCACCAGCAGAAGACCGGGGGTAAACCAAGAGACCCAGTACTTC
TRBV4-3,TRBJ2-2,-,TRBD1,CASSQPTGGLTGELFF,TGCGCCAGCAGCCAACCTACAGGGGGCTTGACCGGGGAGCTGTTTTTT
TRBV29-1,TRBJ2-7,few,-,CSVETRMREQYF,TGCAGCGTCGAGACTAGGATGAGGGAGCAGTACTTC
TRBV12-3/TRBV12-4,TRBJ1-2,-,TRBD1,CASSSGTASYGYTF,TGTGCCAGCAGTTCCGGGACAGCATCCTATGGCTACACCTTC
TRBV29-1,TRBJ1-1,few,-,CSVETRLHPEAFF,TGCAGCGTTGAGACTCGGCTCCACCCGGAAGCTTTCTTT
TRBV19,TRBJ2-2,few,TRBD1,CASSLPTGPTGAGELFF,TGTGCCAGTAGCCTCCCCACAGGTCCCACAGGGGCCGGGGAGCTGTTTTTT